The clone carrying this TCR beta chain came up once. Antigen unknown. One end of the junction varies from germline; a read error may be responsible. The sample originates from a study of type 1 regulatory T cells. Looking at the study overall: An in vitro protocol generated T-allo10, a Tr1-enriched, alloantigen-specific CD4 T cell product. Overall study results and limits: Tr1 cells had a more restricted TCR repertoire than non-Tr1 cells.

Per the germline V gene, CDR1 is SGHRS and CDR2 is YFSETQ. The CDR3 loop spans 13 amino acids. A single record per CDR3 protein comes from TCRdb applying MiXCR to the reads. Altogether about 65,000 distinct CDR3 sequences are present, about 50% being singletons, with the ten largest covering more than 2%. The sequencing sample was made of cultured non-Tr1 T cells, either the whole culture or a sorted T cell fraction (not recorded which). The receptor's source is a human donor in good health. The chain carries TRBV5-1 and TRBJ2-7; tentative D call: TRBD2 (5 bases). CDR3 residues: CASSLAISGERYF. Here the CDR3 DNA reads TGCGCCAGCAGCTTGGCCATAAGCGGCGAGCGGTACTTC.